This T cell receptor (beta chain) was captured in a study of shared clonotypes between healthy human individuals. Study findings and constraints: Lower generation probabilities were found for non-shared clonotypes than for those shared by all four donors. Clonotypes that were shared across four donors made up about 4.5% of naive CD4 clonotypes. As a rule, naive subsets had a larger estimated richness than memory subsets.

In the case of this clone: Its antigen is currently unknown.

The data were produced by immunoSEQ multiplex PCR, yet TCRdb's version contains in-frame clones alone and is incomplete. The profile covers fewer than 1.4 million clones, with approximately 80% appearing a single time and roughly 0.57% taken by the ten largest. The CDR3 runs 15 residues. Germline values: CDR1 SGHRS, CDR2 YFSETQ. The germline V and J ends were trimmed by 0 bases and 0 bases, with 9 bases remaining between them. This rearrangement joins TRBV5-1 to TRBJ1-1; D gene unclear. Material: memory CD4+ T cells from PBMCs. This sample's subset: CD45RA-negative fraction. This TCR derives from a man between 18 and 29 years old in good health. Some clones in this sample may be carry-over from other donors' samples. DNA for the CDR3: TGCGCCAGCAGCTTGGTCGGGCACCTGAACACTGAAGCTTTCTTT. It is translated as CASSLVGHLNTEAFF.